A selection of T cell receptor beta chains follows, all from one sample in a study of T cells expressing NK-cell markers. TCRdb re-called the 5' RACE reads; every CDR3 protein appears as one record, without DNA. The sample table includes more than 250,000 distinct CDR3 sequences. Sequenced input: blood T cells: a sorted CD56 or NKG2C T cell subset, CD4+ or CD8+ T cells, or bulk PBMC T cells (not recorded which). These receptor sequences come from a young man in good health. CDR3s include the opening cysteine and the closing phenylalanine or tryptophan.

TRBJ2-3 | TRBV12-3/TRBV12-4 | CASSGGRGDRTDTQYF
TRBJ1-1 | TRBV7-2 | CASSDRQGWTEAFF
TRBJ1-4 | TRBV29-1 | CSVDLLSTGTNEKLFF
TRBJ2-1 | TRBV7-9 | CASSSADEQFF
TRBJ1-6 | TRBV15 | CATEGTDSSPLHF
TRBJ1-1 | TRBV9 | CASSSRTGRAAEAFF
TRBJ2-7 | TRBV6-1 | CASNPLSGRRHSREQYF
TRBJ2-1 | TRBV5-1 | CASSLDPSRNEQFF
TRBJ2-2 | TRBV24-1 | CATSDLGVRLGDTGELFF
TRBJ1-1 | TRBV12-3/TRBV12-4 | CASSLTGTGNTEAFF
TRBJ2-6 | TRBV20-1 | CSAETRSGANVLTF
TRBJ1-1 | TRBV5-1 | CASSLTQGRQAFF
TRBJ2-7 | TRBV27 | CASGRRPLYEQYF
TRBJ2-1 | TRBV4-3 | CASSLRLGDEQFF
TRBJ1-5 | TRBV20-1 | CSARTLDRGEQPQHF
TRBJ2-3 | TRBV5-6 | CASSSIQGNTDTQYF
TRBJ2-5 | TRBV10-3 | CAIKGGMDGREETQYF
TRBJ1-4 | TRBV6-5 | CASRAGANEKLFF
TRBJ2-2 | TRBV23-1 | CASRDRVPGTGELFF
TRBJ2-5 | TRBV18 | CASSPGGSETQYF
TRBJ2-1 | TRBV4-1 | CASSQLAGSPGEQFF
TRBJ1-6 | TRBV5-1 | CASSLDGLDNSPLHF
TRBJ2-3 | TRBV20-1 | CSAREGTAGPDTQYF
TRBJ1-2 | TRBV6-1 | CASRRQGEGGYTF
TRBJ2-5 | TRBV5-1 | CASSPGDRANQETQYF
TRBJ2-7 | TRBV11-2 | CASSLMDRTYEQYF
TRBJ1-6 | TRBV12-3/TRBV12-4 | CASSPGLGNSPLHF
TRBJ2-1 | TRBV5-1 | CASSGTGGSYNEQFF
TRBJ1-4 | TRBV10-3 | CAISANPGKDEKLFF
TRBJ2-5 | TRBV5-1 | CASSVFSGPQETQYF
TRBJ2-3 | TRBV12-3/TRBV12-4 | CASSPGDADTQYF
TRBJ2-3 | TRBV6-2/TRBV6-3 | CASGTPSTDTQYF
TRBJ1-5 | TRBV20-1 | CSARVGSDRTPQHF
TRBJ2-6 | TRBV6-1 | CASSLRTGSLSGANVLTF
TRBJ2-5 | TRBV24-1 | CATSDPPSAGGEETQYF
TRBJ2-7 | TRBV28 | CASREGLSYEQYF
TRBJ2-5 | TRBV15 | CATSREPLVPETQYF
TRBJ2-1 | TRBV24-1 | CATGGPGYNEQFF
TRBJ2-3 | TRBV7-9 | CASSPAALSDTQYF
TRBJ1-4 | TRBV6-5 | CASSWEGSSNEKLFF
TRBJ2-1 | TRBV4-3 | CASSQEFTSGPNEQFF
TRBJ2-1 | TRBV6-1 | CASSRGTGAGEQFF
TRBJ2-4 | TRBV6-6 | CASAVIVAKNIQYF
TRBJ1-1 | TRBV6-5 | CASSYQGWDTEAFF
TRBJ2-3 | TRBV7-8 | CASSTIAGGAADTQYF
TRBJ2-1 | TRBV6-1 | CASRAGGIYNEQFF
TRBJ2-7 | TRBV24-1 | CATSDLQAGGEQYF
TRBJ2-2 | TRBV5-1 | CASSQVVNTGELFF
TRBJ1-6 | TRBV29-1 | CSVREGSSPLHF
TRBJ2-7 | TRBV5-1 | CASSPRQGPSYEQYF
TRBJ2-1 | TRBV3-1 | CASSPVAGGPVNEQFF
TRBJ1-4 | TRBV15 | CATSRDLTGDEKLFF
TRBJ2-1 | TRBV30 | CAWSLTSLSEQFF
TRBJ1-4 | TRBV4-3 | CASSQVGGRGGEKLFF
TRBJ1-2 | TRBV12-3/TRBV12-4 | CASSPQGLGGYTF